The next 4 T cell receptor beta chains were all read from a single sample in a study of blood T cell repertoires in COVID-19 (dated by TCRdb to about 2020). Receptor amplification or capture employed the immunoSEQ multiplex PCR assay. In its TCRdb copy, this immuneACCESS table keeps in-frame sequences only and misses some clones. Where compared with another copy, unresolved V genes explain less than half of these, and the others have no known cause. Within this sample are approximately 270,000 clones, with approximately 83% of them counted one time only. Jointly, the top ten make up roughly 4% of the sample. Sequencing was performed on PBMCs or T cells enriched from blood (not recorded which). The receptor set was obtained from a woman between 25 and 40 years old who had recovered from COVID-19.

The CDR3 protein is CASSTRSIDEKLFF. The CDR3 DNA follows: TGTGCCAGCAGTACGAGAAGTATTGATGAAAAACTGTTTTTT. V usage is TRBV2 and J usage is TRBJ1-4; D not certain. V lost 5 bases, J lost 6 bases, and 13 bases lay in between. The CDR3 has 14 amino acids. Germline values: CDR1 SNHLY, CDR2 FYNNEI.

J is TRBJ1-5 and V is TRBV19; 8 bases agree with TRBD1. This CDR3 is built from 14 residues. The junction had 10 bases not matched to a gene; V was cut back by 5 bases and J by 10 bases. The germline V gene encodes CDR1 LNHDA and CDR2 SQIVND (reference sequence). The DNA of the CDR3 is TGTGCCAGTAGTTCGAGGACAGGGACTAGCCCCCAGCATTTT. Amino acid sequence: CASSSRTGTSPQHF.

This chain uses TRBV2 with TRBJ1-5; no firm D call. Germline V lookup: CDR1 SNHLY, CDR2 FYNNEI. Trimming stripped 0 bases from V and 0 bases from J, with 6 bases between. The CDR3 is made up of 15 amino acids. CDR3 residues: CASSEARGSNQPQHF. CDR3 coding DNA: TGTGCCAGCAGTGAAGCGCGGGGTAGCAATCAGCCCCAGCATTTT.

The J gene is TRBJ1-1, the V gene TRBV6-5; a weak D match, TRBD1 (6 bases). The CDR3 totals 13 residues. Per the germline V gene, CDR1 is MNHEY and CDR2 is SVGAGI. Trimming took 6 bases from V and 5 from J, leaving 13 bases between them. CDR3 amino acids: CASSDRLQTEAFF. Here the CDR3 DNA reads TGTGCCAGCAGCGACAGGCTACAAACTGAAGCTTTCTTT.